The 15 T cell receptor beta chains below all came from one sample that was sequenced in a study of T cell responses to AZD1222 COVID-19 vaccine. Profiled with immunoSEQ multiplex PCR; TCRdb holds only in-frame clones, not every one. The sample holds some 120,000 clones, around nine tenths seen once. Sequenced material: peripheral blood, taken 28 days after the second AZD1222 dose. The source is an adult who received the AZD1222 COVID-19 vaccine.

V and J are TRBV2 and TRBJ1-6; possibly TRBD1 for D (5 bases). The CDR3 covers 16 residues. The germline V gene has CDR1 SNHLY and CDR2 FYNNEI. The V end was cut by 4 bases, the J end by 0 bases, with 10 bases between. The CDR3 region has the DNA TGTGCCAGCAGTGTGACAGAAAGCTCCTATAATTCACCCCTCCACTTT. Protein sequence: CASSVTESSYNSPLHF.

This clone was found once. The CDR3 spells CASRVGGKDADTQYF. The CDR3 bases are TGTGCCAGCAGGGTCGGAGGGAAGGACGCAGATACGCAGTATTTT. This chain links TRBV13 with TRBJ2-3; D might be TRBD2 (6 bases). CDR1 is PRHDT, CDR2 FYEKMQ, per germline (reference sequence). This CDR3 has 15 residues. The germline V and J ends were trimmed by 6 bases and 4 bases, with 17 bases remaining between them.

The chain uses TRBV2 and TRBJ2-3; TRBD2 aligns across 11 bases. The V and J ends lost 7 bases and 2 bases, in that order; junction bases with no gene match: 5. This CDR3 region has 15 residues. Germline CDR1 and CDR2: SNHLY and FYNNEI. The CDR3 reads CASKGTSGITDTQYF. CDR3 DNA: TGTGCCAGCAAGGGGACTAGCGGTATCACAGATACGCAGTATTTT.

The V call is TRBV19, the J call TRBJ1-1; D is perhaps TRBD1 (5 bases). The CDR3 loop spans 16 amino acids. V was clipped by 0 bases and J by 0 bases, with 11 bases between them. Germline CDR1 is LNHDA and CDR2 is SQIVND (reference sequence). CDR3 loop: CASSIDRETVNTEAFF. DNA of the CDR3: TGTGCCAGTAGTATAGATCGGGAGACAGTGAACACTGAAGCTTTCTTT.

The rearrangement uses TRBV12-3 or TRBV12-4 and TRBJ2-7; D gene uncertain. The CDR3 consists of 12 residues. V dropped 6 bases and J dropped 2 bases, with 8 bases sitting between them. The CDR3 nucleotides are TGTGCCAGCAGCGCAGCTCCCTACGAGCAGTACTTC. It yields the protein CASSAAPYEQYF.

This chain joins TRBV10-2 and TRBJ2-7; D is perhaps TRBD2 (5 bases). V dropped 8 bases and J dropped 7 bases, with 18 bases sitting between them. Germline V gene lookup returns CDR1 WSHSY and CDR2 SAAADI. CDR3 length: 13 residues. The CDR3 bases are TGCGCCAGCGGGATTCGGGGAGATTATGAGCAGTACTTC. Amino acids: CASGIRGDYEQYF.

The chain recombines TRBV27 with TRBJ1-5; D ambiguous. CDR1 MNHEY and CDR2 SMNVEV come from the germline V gene (reference sequence). This CDR3 is built from 14 residues. V was cut by 8 bases and J by 0 bases, with 11 bases left in between. The CDR3: CASPIAASNQPQHF. The CDR3 nucleotides are TGTGCCAGCCCTATTGCGGCTAGCAATCAGCCCCAGCATTTT.

The gene calls are TRBV5-1 and TRBJ2-7; 10 bases map to TRBD1. The J segment lost 6 bases and the V segment lost 4 bases, leaving 4 bases of the junction unmatched. Germline CDR1 and CDR2: SGHRS and YFSETQ. The CDR3 has 13 residues. CDR3 region: CASSETGGGEQYF. The CDR3 nucleotides read TGCGCCAGCAGCGAGACAGGGGGCGGCGAGCAGTACTTC. The full variable domain, with the rest looked up from reference TRBV5-1 and TRBJ2-7, is KAGVTQTPRYLIKTRGQQVTLSCSPISGHRSVSWYQQTPGQGLQFLFEYFSETQRNKGNFPGRFSGRQFSNSRSEMNVSTLELGDSALYLCASSETGGGEQYFGPGTRLTVT.

V is TRBV11-2 and J is TRBJ1-6, with a possible D match to TRBD1 (5 bases). The CDR3 length is 15 residues. Trimming left V 2 bases short and J 11 bases short, with 16 bases between. Germline V gene sequence: CDR1 SGHAT, CDR2 FQNNGV. CDR3 loop: CASSLMVGPGPPLHF. In DNA, the CDR3 is TGTGCCAGCAGCTTAATGGTCGGACCGGGACCACCCCTCCACTTT.

The genes are TRBV28 and TRBJ1-1; perhaps TRBD1 as D (5 bases). The CDR3 totals 13 residues. V gave up 5 bases and J gave up 4 bases, with 11 bases separating them. CDR1 MDHEN and CDR2 SYDVKM come from the germline V gene. CDR3 amino acids: CASSQGWTTEAFF. DNA of the CDR3: TGTGCCAGCAGTCAGGGATGGACCACTGAAGCTTTCTTT. Drawing the rest from reference TRBV28 and TRBJ1-1, the complete variable domain is DVKVTQSSRYLVKRTGEKVFLECVQDMDHENMFWYRQDPGLGLRLIYFSYDVKMKEKGDIPEGYSVSREKKERFSLILESASTNQTSMYLCASSQGWTTEAFFGQGTRLTVV.

This clone appeared a single time. The chain has TRBV11-2 and TRBJ1-2; 10 positions agree with TRBD1. With 6 bases clipped from V and 9 bases from J, the junction kept 7 bases outside the gene matches. Germline CDR1 is SGHAT and CDR2 is FQNNGV. The CDR3 covers 13 residues. CDR3 DNA: TGTGCCAGCAGTTTCCGACAGGGGGCTAGCTACACCTTC. Protein product: CASSFRQGASYTF.

The chain links TRBV3-1 (or the pseudogene TRBV3-2) to TRBJ1-4, with 10 bases aligning to TRBD1. The CDR3 totals 15 residues. Losses at the gene ends were 4 bases for V and 5 bases for J; bases not matched to a gene: 4. The V gene's germline CDR1 is LGHDT and CDR2 YNNKEL (reference sequence). As DNA, the CDR3 is TGTGCCAGCAGCCGGTTGGGACAGGGGAATGAAAAACTGTTTTTT. Translated, it gives CASSRLGQGNEKLFF.

The gene calls are TRBV12-3 or TRBV12-4 and TRBJ2-5; D gene unclear. V lost 8 bases and J lost 0, with 7 bases in between. CDR3 length: 12 amino acids. The CDR3 reads CASGDNQETQYF. For the CDR3, the DNA is TGTGCCAGCGGGGATAACCAAGAGACCCAGTACTTC.

The chain joins TRBV19 to TRBJ1-5, with a possible D match to TRBD1 (5 bases). Between the trimmed V and J ends, which lost 4 bases and 3 bases, there was a span of 7 bases. The CDR3 is 13 amino acids. CDR1 is LNHDA and CDR2 is SQIVND in the germline V gene (reference sequence). This chain's CDR3 is CASSRQPNQPQHF. The CDR3 DNA sequence: TGTGCCAGTAGTAGACAGCCCAATCAGCCCCAGCATTTT.

The table lists this clone with a count of one. The chain combines TRBV7-9 with TRBJ1-1, with TRBD1 matching over 7 bases. The CDR3 runs to 13 residues. Trimming cost V 1 base and J 6 bases; bases outside gene matches: 2. Germline-derived CDR1 and CDR2 are SEHNR and FQNEAQ (reference sequence). Here the CDR3 DNA reads TGTGCCAGCAGCTTAGGGGGACAGCCTGAAGCTTTCTTT. It translates to CASSLGGQPEAFF.